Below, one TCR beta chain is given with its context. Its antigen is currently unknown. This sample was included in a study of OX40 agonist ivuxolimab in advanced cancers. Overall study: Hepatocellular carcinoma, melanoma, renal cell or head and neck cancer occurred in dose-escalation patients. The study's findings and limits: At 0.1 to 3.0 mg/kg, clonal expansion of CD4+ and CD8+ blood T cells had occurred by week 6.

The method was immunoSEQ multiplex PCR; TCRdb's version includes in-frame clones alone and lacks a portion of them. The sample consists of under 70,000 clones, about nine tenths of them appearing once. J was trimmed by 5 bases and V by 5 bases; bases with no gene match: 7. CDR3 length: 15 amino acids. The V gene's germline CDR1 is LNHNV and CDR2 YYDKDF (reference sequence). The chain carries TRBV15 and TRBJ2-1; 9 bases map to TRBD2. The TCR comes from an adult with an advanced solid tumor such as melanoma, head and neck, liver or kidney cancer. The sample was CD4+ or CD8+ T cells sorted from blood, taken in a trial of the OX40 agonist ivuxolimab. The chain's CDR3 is CATSRREGRNNEQFF. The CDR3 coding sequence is TGTGCCACCAGCCGGCGGGAGGGCCGAAACAATGAGCAGTTCTTC.